A selection of T cell receptor beta chains follows, all from one sample in a study of cytomegalovirus exposure and HLA in healthy donors. Here immunoSEQ multiplex PCR was the method, and the copy in TCRdb shows in-frame clones only, minus some. Found here are around 150,000 clones, 75% to 85% of them singletons; the top ten hold about 10%. The source material was PBMCs. The receptors come from a man aged 45-60 years in good health and CMV-seropositive. CDR3s include the opening cysteine and the closing phenylalanine or tryptophan. D genes are given only for firm matches. The size field is filled for only some rows; it gives once, few, many or a size class.

clone_size j_call v_call d_call cdr3_aa cdr3_nt
NA TRBJ2-6 TRBV5-1 NA CASREDSGANVLTF TGCGCCAGCAGAGAGGACTCTGGGGCCAACGTCCTGACTTTC
NA TRBJ1-2 TRBV6-1 TRBD1 CASSEGYRGGYGYTF TGTGCCAGCAGTGAAGGGTACAGGGGAGGTTATGGCTACACCTTC
few TRBJ1-1 TRBV27 NA CASMVGFTNTEAFF TGTGCCAGCATGGTGGGCTTTACGAACACTGAAGCTTTCTTT
few TRBJ1-5 TRBV4-1 TRBD1 CASSQATGGYQPQHF TGCGCCAGCAGCCAAGCCACAGGGGGCTATCAGCCCCAGCATTTT
NA TRBJ2-5 TRBV15 TRBD1 CATKGRQGLETQYF TGTGCCACCAAGGGGCGACAGGGCCTAGAGACCCAGTACTTC
NA TRBJ2-5 TRBV6-6 NA CAIGGGWETQYF TGTGCCATAGGGGGGGGCTGGGAGACCCAGTACTTC
NA TRBJ2-3 TRBV9 NA CASSVAGFADTQYF TGTGCCAGCAGCGTAGCCGGGTTTGCAGATACGCAGTATTTT
few TRBJ1-1 TRBV10-3 NA CAISYAQGNTEAFF TGTGCCATCAGTTATGCACAGGGGAACACTGAAGCTTTCTTT
NA TRBJ1-2 TRBV28 TRBD1 CASSSRTGGDYGYTF TGTGCCAGCAGTTCCAGGACAGGGGGCGACTATGGCTACACCTTC
NA TRBJ2-3 TRBV2 NA CASSYTDTQYF TGTGCCAGCAGTTACACAGATACGCAGTATTTT
NA TRBJ2-5 TRBV30 TRBD2 CAWRGLAGVETQYF TGTGCCTGGAGGGGTTTAGCGGGGGTCGAGACCCAGTACTTC
few TRBJ2-2 TRBV2 TRBD2 CARGVDLDTGELFF TGTGCGCGGGGGGTGGATCTGGACACCGGGGAGCTGTTTTTT
NA TRBJ1-2 TRBV5-6 TRBD1 CASRRTGQGNYGYTF TGTGCCAGCAGACGGACGGGACAGGGAAACTATGGCTACACCTTC